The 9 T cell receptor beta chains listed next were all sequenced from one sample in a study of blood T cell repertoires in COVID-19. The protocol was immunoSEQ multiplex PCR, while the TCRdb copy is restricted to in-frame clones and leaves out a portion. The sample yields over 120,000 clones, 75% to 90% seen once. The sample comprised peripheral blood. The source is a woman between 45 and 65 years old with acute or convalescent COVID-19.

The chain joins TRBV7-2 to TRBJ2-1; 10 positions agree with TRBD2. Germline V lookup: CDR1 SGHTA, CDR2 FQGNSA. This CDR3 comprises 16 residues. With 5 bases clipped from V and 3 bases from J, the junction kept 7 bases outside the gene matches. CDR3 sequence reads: CASSLLTSGYYNEQFF. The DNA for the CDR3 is TGTGCCAGCAGCCTATTGACTAGCGGGTACTACAATGAGCAGTTCTTC.

CDR3 in DNA: TGTGCCAGCCGTTATGGGACAGGAACCTACAATGAGCAGTTCTTC. Translated, it gives CASRYGTGTYNEQFF. The rearrangement uses TRBV5-4 and TRBJ2-1; 8 positions match TRBD1. Germline values: CDR1 SGHNT, CDR2 YYREEE (reference sequence). The junction had 8 bases not matched to a gene; V was cut back by 7 bases and J by 2 bases. This CDR3 has 15 residues.

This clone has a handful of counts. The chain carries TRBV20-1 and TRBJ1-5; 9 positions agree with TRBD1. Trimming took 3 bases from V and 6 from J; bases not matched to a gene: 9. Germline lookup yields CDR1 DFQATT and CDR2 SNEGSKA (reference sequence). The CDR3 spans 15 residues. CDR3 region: CSASMGTGKIQPQHF. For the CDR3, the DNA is TGCAGTGCTAGTATGGGGACAGGGAAGATTCAGCCCCAGCATTTT.

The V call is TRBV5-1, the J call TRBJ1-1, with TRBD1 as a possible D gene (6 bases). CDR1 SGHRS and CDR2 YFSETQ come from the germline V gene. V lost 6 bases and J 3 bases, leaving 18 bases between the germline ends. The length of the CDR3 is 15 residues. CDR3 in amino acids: CASTRWGGVDTEAFF. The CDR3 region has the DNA TGCGCCAGCACCCGGTGGGGGGGCGTGGACACTGAAGCTTTCTTT. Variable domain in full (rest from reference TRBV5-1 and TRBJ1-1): KAGVTQTPRYLIKTRGQQVTLSCSPISGHRSVSWYQQTPGQGLQFLFEYFSETQRNKGNFPGRFSGRQFSNSRSEMNVSTLELGDSALYLCASTRWGGVDTEAFFGQGTRLTVV.

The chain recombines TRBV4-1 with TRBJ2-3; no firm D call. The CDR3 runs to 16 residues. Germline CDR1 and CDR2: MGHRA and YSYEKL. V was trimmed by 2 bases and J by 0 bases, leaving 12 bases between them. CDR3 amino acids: CASSQHMAPSTDTQYF. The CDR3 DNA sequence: TGCGCCAGCAGCCAACATATGGCCCCGAGCACAGATACGCAGTATTTT.

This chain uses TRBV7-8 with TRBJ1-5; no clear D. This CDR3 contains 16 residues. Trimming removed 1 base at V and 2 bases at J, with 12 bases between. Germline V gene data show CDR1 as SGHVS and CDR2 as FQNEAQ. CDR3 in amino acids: CASSLGGGGRNQPQHF. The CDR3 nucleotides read TGTGCCAGCAGCTTAGGGGGAGGAGGACGCAATCAGCCCCAGCATTTT.

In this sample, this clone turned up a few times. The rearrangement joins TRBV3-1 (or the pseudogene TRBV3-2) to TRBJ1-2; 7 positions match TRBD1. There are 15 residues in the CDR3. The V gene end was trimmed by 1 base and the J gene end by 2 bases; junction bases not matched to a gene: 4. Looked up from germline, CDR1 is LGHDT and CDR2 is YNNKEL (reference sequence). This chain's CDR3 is CASSQGGTENYGYTF. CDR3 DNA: TGTGCCAGCAGCCAAGGAGGGACAGAGAACTATGGCTACACCTTC.

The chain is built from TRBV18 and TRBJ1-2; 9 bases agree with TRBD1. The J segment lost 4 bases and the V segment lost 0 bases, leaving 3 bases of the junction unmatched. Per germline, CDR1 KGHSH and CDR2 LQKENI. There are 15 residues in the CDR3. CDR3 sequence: CASSPPTGGFYGYTF. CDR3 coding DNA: TGTGCCAGCTCACCACCGACAGGGGGTTTCTATGGCTACACCTTC.

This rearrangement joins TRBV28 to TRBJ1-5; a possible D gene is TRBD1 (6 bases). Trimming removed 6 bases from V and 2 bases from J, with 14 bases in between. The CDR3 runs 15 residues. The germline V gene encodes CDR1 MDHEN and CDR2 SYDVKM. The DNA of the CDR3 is TGTGCCAGCAGCCCCTCTTACAGGGGCAATCAGCCCCAGCATTTT. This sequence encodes CASSPSYRGNQPQHF.